The entry below describes one T cell receptor beta chain. The sample has other DNA sequences that encode this CDR3 too. Germline CDR1 reads MDHEN; CDR2 reads SYDVKM. Trimming removed 8 bases from V and 4 bases from J, with 8 bases in between. There are 11 residues in the CDR3. The sample originates from a study of shared clonotypes between healthy human individuals. Study background: Researchers assigned three CD4 naive, three CD4 memory, two CD8 naive and one CD8 memory plate to each donor.

Clones were sequenced by immunoSEQ multiplex PCR, and TCRdb holds only the in-frame ones, with some missing. The sample yields roughly 2,300,000 clones, 85% to 95% seen once. Sequenced: naive CD4+ T cells from PBMCs. The subset denotes: CD45RA+ positively selected. This TCR was sampled from a man between 18 and 35 years old in good health. Some clones in this sample may be carry-over from other donors' samples. The chain couples TRBV28 to TRBJ1-2; no clear D gene. The CDR3 is CASGIRYGYTF. The CDR3 DNA reads as TGTGCCAGCGGCATCCGCTATGGCTACACCTTC.